The 11 T cell receptor beta chains presented below share a single source sample, sequenced in a study of regulatory T cells in long-lasting Graves disease. Building the TCR beta libraries relied on iRepertoire HTBI primers, and CDR3 regions underwent Arm-PCR. TCRdb reanalysed the multiplex PCR reads using MiXCR and keeps one entry per CDR3 protein. The top ten hold 20% to 25% of the sample, which has about 400,000 distinct CDR3 sequences, 20% to 25% seen once. Regarding time point: persistent/refractory GD, antithyroid drugs over 5 years with positive TRAb. Extracted PBMC RNA gave rise to the TCR library. This specimen was peripheral blood mononuclear cells (PBMCs), taken when the disease was refractory, from a patient treated with antithyroid drugs. Receptors originate from a female donor with Graves disease.

The V call is TRBV20-1, the J call TRBJ2-7, with D tentatively TRBD1 or TRBD2 (5 bases each). The germline V gene has CDR1 DFQATT and CDR2 SNEGSKA (reference sequence). V lost 4 bases and J lost 7, with 14 bases in between. The length of the CDR3 is 12 residues. The CDR3 sequence: CSAIPVGGEQYF. The CDR3 nucleotides are TGCAGTGCTATACCCGTTGGGGGTGAGCAGTACTTC.

This clonotype was counted between two and nine times. This chain links TRBV7-2 with TRBJ1-2; D is undetermined. The CDR3 consists of 13 residues. V lost 2 bases and J lost 7, with 11 bases in between. Germline-derived CDR1 and CDR2 are SGHTA and FQGNSA. The CDR3 sequence: CASSLKVGTGYTF. CDR3 nucleotides: TGTGCCAGCAGCTTAAAAGTCGGAACTGGCTACACCTTC. Combining the CDR3 with reference TRBV7-2 and TRBJ1-2 gives the whole variable domain GAGVSQSPSNKVTEKGKDVELRCDPISGHTALYWYRQSLGQGLEFLIYFQGNSAPDKSGLPSDRFSAERTGGSVSTLTIQRTQQEDSAVYLCASSLKVGTGYTFGSGTRLTVV.

The V and J genes are TRBV4-3 and TRBJ1-1, with a possible D match to TRBD1 (5 bases). This CDR3 is 15 amino acids long. Germline CDR1 reads LGHNA; CDR2 reads YSLEER. Trimming pared 0 bases from V and 1 base from J, leaving 9 bases between. The CDR3 DNA follows: TGCGCCAGCAGCCAAGACCCCGACAGGAACACTGAAGCTTTCTTT. This gives the protein CASSQDPDRNTEAFF.

CDR3 protein: CSARAREQYF. The DNA for the CDR3 is TGCAGTGCTAGAGCTCGTGAGCAGTACTTC. The J gene is TRBJ2-7, the V gene TRBV20-1; D is undetermined. CDR1 DFQATT and CDR2 SNEGSKA come from the germline V gene (reference sequence). Trimming left V 1 base short and J 7 bases short, with 5 bases between. The CDR3 has 10 residues.

This clonotype has ten or more counts. The chain recombines TRBV7-2 with TRBJ1-1; no firm D call. Deletions cut 2 bases from V and 2 bases from J, with 9 bases between. Per the germline V gene, CDR1 is SGHTA and CDR2 is FQGNSA. This CDR3 is built from 14 residues. The CDR3 nucleotides are TGTGCCAGCAGCTTACAGCAGACTAACACTGAAGCTTTCTTT. Residues: CASSLQQTNTEAFF. The full variable domain, its missing parts supplied by reference TRBV7-2 and TRBJ1-1, is GAGVSQSPSNKVTEKGKDVELRCDPISGHTALYWYRQSLGQGLEFLIYFQGNSAPDKSGLPSDRFSAERTGGSVSTLTIQRTQQEDSAVYLCASSLQQTNTEAFFGQGTRLTVV.

Remarks on this clonotype: A clone one base away is much larger, so this may be a read error. The chain employs TRBV2 and TRBJ1-6, with D hard to call. Germline CDR1 is SNHLY and CDR2 is FYNNEI. CDR3 length equals 14 residues. CDR3 loop: CASLKGSTNSPPHF. The CDR3, as DNA: TGTGCCAGCCTTAAGGGCAGCACAAATTCACCCCCCCACTTT.

There are many counts of this clonotype. The chain carries TRBV10-3 and TRBJ2-5; D gene ambiguous. Germline assignment: CDR1 ENHRY and CDR2 SYGVKD. V lost 9 bases to trimming and J lost 5 bases, with 16 bases between them. The CDR3 is made up of 13 amino acids. In nucleotides, the CDR3 is TGTGCCATGGGTGACGCCCCCGGGGAGACCCAGTACTTC. Residues: CAMGDAPGETQYF.

In this sample, this clonotype turned up a few times. The J gene is TRBJ2-3, the V gene TRBV12-3 or TRBV12-4; perhaps D is TRBD1 or TRBD2 (5 bases each). V shed 5 bases and J shed 4 bases, with 10 bases lying between them. This CDR3 is built from 13 residues. The CDR3 reads CASSGLGADTQYF. The CDR3 DNA follows: TGTGCCAGCAGTGGATTGGGGGCAGATACGCAGTATTTT.

Many counts were recorded for this clonotype. The genes are TRBV27 and TRBJ2-5; 8 bases fit TRBD2. V lost 2 bases and J lost 2; bases outside the gene matches: 13. Per the germline V gene, CDR1 is MNHEY and CDR2 is SMNVEV (reference sequence). This CDR3 spans 18 amino acids. The CDR3 sequence is CASSLIGAGGKQQETQYF. The CDR3 bases are TGTGCCAGCAGTTTAATCGGGGCGGGGGGCAAACAACAAGAGACCCAGTACTTC.

This clonotype was seen repeatedly, ten times or more. The rearrangement links TRBV6-1 to TRBJ2-2; TRBD2 matches 7 bases. Per the germline V gene, CDR1 is MNHNS and CDR2 is SASEGT. V gave up 7 bases and J gave up 4 bases; unmatched junction bases: 15. CDR3 length: 17 residues. The CDR3 nucleotides are TGTGCCAGCATCCCCGAAAGGAAGGGAGGGTTCACCGGGGAGCTGTTTTTT. This gives the protein CASIPERKGGFTGELFF.

The genes are TRBV12-3 or TRBV12-4 and TRBJ2-2; D is unresolved. The germline V and J ends were trimmed by 6 bases and 1 base, with 12 bases remaining between them. CDR3 length equals 15 residues. CDR3 DNA: TGTGCCAGCAGAAATGCCGGGCGGAACACCGGGGAGCTGTTTTTT. Its protein product is CASRNAGRNTGELFF.